Included here is one TCR beta chain sequence, with context. Its antigen remains unknown. The data were obtained in a study of T cells expressing NK-cell markers. After re-calling the 5' RACE reads, TCRdb lists one entry per CDR3 protein, DNA absent. The table lists about 370,000 distinct CDR3 sequences. General study findings and limits: Dominant NKG2C+ clonotypes were found to form about 1.0-7.5% of CD8+ T cells in more than five donors.

Source material: blood T cells: a sorted CD56 or NKG2C T cell subset, CD4+ or CD8+ T cells, or bulk PBMC T cells (not recorded which). The TCR originated in a woman in her fifties or sixties in good health.

The CDR3 here is CASSRTSLETQYF. J is TRBJ2-5 and V is TRBV11-2; lacking DNA, the TRBD2 call made by TCRdb goes unchecked. The CDR3 length is 13 residues. Germline V gives CDR1 SGHAT, CDR2 FQNNGV. The entire variable domain, with the rest obtained from reference TRBV11-2 and TRBJ2-5, is as follows: EAGVAQSPRYKIIEKRQSVAFWCNPISGHATLYWYQQILGQGPKLLIQFQNNGVVDDSQLPKDRFSAERLKGVDSTLKIQPAKLEDSAVYLCASSRTSLETQYFGPGTRLLVL.